A single sample is the source of the 14 T cell receptor beta chains below, sequenced in a study of shared clonotypes between healthy human individuals. The data were produced by immunoSEQ multiplex PCR, yet TCRdb's version contains in-frame clones alone and is incomplete. This sample has over 400,000 clones, with approximately 81% found just once. Sequenced sample: PBMCs. Receptor source: a woman in her thirties or forties in good health. Some clones in this sample may be carry-over from other donors' samples.

The chain couples TRBV28 to TRBJ2-4; D call uncertain. Trimming removed 6 bases at V and 3 bases at J, with 9 bases between. Germline V gene data show CDR1 as MDHEN and CDR2 as SYDVKM. The CDR3 consists of 13 residues. CDR3 DNA sequence: TGTGCCAGCAGCTTAGGGAACAAAAACATTCAGTACTTC. Translating gives CASSLGNKNIQYF.

This clone was seen more than once but under ten times. This likely traces to a read error, being one base from a far larger clone. The CDR3 does not close with the conserved phenylalanine or tryptophan, likely indicating a read error. The chain joins TRBV29-1 to TRBJ1-1; D is unclear. V gave up 7 bases and J gave up 2 bases, with 14 bases separating them. From germline, CDR1 is SQVTM and CDR2 ANQGSEA. The CDR3 is made up of 13 amino acids. CDR3 residues: CSGRLRGNTEAFL. CDR3 nucleotides: TGCAGCGGTCGACTCCGGGGAAACACTGAAGCTTTCCTT.

This clone appeared a single time. The chain uses TRBV27 and TRBJ1-1; D may be TRBD1 (5 bases). V dropped 6 bases and J dropped 10 bases, with 18 bases sitting between them. The germline gives CDR1 MNHEY, CDR2 SMNVEV (reference sequence). The CDR3 runs 13 residues. In DNA form, the CDR3 reads TGTGCCAGCAGGAACGTACAGGTTCCCCTAGCTTTCTTT. Protein product: CASRNVQVPLAFF.

This sequence joins TRBV27 and TRBJ1-1; D is possibly TRBD1 (5 bases). The CDR3 spans 13 residues. V was shortened by 6 bases and J by 1 base, with 9 bases between the two germline ends. Per the germline V gene, CDR1 is MNHEY and CDR2 is SMNVEV (reference sequence). CDR3 DNA: TGTGCCAGCAGGACAGAGAGGAACACTGAAGCTTTCTTT. Translating gives CASRTERNTEAFF.

Points on this clone: A far larger clone lies a single base away; this is likely a read error. The chain uses TRBV6-1 and TRBJ1-2; D is ambiguous. The CDR3 consists of 13 residues. In germline, CDR1 is MNHNS, CDR2 SASEGT. Trimming removed 1 base at V and 3 bases at J, with 6 bases between. The CDR3 DNA follows: TGTGCCAGCAGTGAAGTGGGATACTATGGCTACACCTTC. It translates to CASSEVGYYGYTF.

The chain is built from TRBV27 and TRBJ1-1; tentative D call: TRBD1 (5 bases). This CDR3 is built from 12 residues. CDR1 MNHEY and CDR2 SMNVEV come from the germline V gene (reference sequence). The V end lost 2 bases, the J end lost 8 bases, and 9 bases lay between the germline ends. The CDR3 sequence: CASSLMGGEAFF. CDR3 nucleotides: TGTGCCAGCAGTTTAATGGGGGGGGAAGCTTTCTTT.

CDR3 region: CASSQLAGVGDTQYF. CDR3 sequence (DNA): TGCGCCAGCAGCCAGCTAGCGGGAGTTGGAGATACGCAGTATTTT. This chain joins TRBV4-3 and TRBJ2-3; 10 nucleotides align to TRBD2. J was trimmed by 5 bases and V by 3 bases; bases with no gene match: 5. CDR3 size: 15 residues. Germline CDR1 is LGHNA and CDR2 is YSLEER.

Concerning this clone: This specimen includes other DNA sequences encoding the same CDR3. The chain is built from TRBV7-3 and TRBJ2-2; 8 nucleotides match TRBD2. From germline, CDR1 is SGHTA and CDR2 FQGTGA. V lost 5 bases, J lost 4 bases, and 3 bases stayed unmatched. The CDR3 has 14 residues. For the CDR3, the DNA is TGTGCCAGCAGCCCGGCGGGAGGCACCGGGGAGCTGTTTTTT. Its translation: CASSPAGGTGELFF. The full variable domain, in which reference TRBV7-3 and TRBJ2-2 provide the parts outside the CDR3, is GAGVSQTPSNKVTEKGKYVELRCDPISGHTALYWYRQSLGQGPEFLIYFQGTGAADDSGLPNDRFFAVRPEGSVSTLKIQRTERGDSAVYLCASSPAGGTGELFFGEGSRLTVL.

About this clone itself: A far larger clone lies a single base away; this is likely a read error. The chain couples TRBV18 to TRBJ1-1; D is undetermined. The length of the CDR3 is 14 residues. Trimming pared 0 bases from V and 0 bases from J, leaving 5 bases between. Germline V gene sequence: CDR1 KGHSH, CDR2 LQKENI. CDR3: CASSPPPMNTEAFF. The CDR3 bases are TGTGCCAGCTCACCACCCCCCATGAACACTGAAGCTTTCTTT.

On this clone itself: A far larger clone differs by one base, so this is likely a read error. The same CDR3 can be traced to other DNA sequences in this sample. The rearrangement links TRBV2 to TRBJ1-1; D ambiguous. CDR1 and CDR2 from the germline V gene are SNHLY and FYNNEI. The CDR3 loop spans 11 amino acids. The germline V and J ends were trimmed by 6 bases and 5 bases, with 7 bases remaining between them. The CDR3 is CASRENTEAFF. The CDR3 DNA reads TGTGCCAGCAGGGAGAATACTGAAGCTTTCTTT.

This sequence joins TRBV28 and TRBJ1-5; D ambiguous. This CDR3 comprises 15 residues. CDR1 and CDR2 from the germline V gene are MDHEN and SYDVKM. Trimming cost V 1 base and J 2 bases, with 9 bases left between them. CDR3 region: CASSLLIQGNQPQHF. The CDR3 coding sequence is TGTGCCAGCAGTTTATTGATCCAGGGCAATCAGCCCCAGCATTTT.

Written as DNA, the CDR3 is TGTGCCAGCAGCCGCAGACAGGGGAATTACGAGCAGTACTTC. Amino acid sequence: CASSRRQGNYEQYF. V gene TRBV7-2 combines with J gene TRBJ2-7, with 8 bases aligning to TRBD1. Per the germline V gene, CDR1 is SGHTA and CDR2 is FQGNSA. Trimming removed 5 bases from V and 4 bases from J; junction bases left unmatched: 7. There are 14 residues in the CDR3.

In this sample, this clone turned up once. V usage is TRBV7-6 and J usage is TRBJ2-2; weak D call: TRBD1 (5 bases). Deletions cut 5 bases from V and 10 bases from J, with 14 bases between. CDR3 length equals 13 residues. Germline values: CDR1 SGHVS, CDR2 FNYEAQ. This CDR3 is CASSRDSSMELFF. In DNA form, the CDR3 reads TGTGCCAGCAGCCGAGACAGTAGCATGGAGCTGTTTTTT.

This chain links TRBV7-2 with TRBJ2-2, with a weak D call TRBD2 (6 bases). The CDR3 contains 16 residues. Germline V gene lookup returns CDR1 SGHTA and CDR2 FQGNSA. Deletions cut 5 bases from V and 5 bases from J, with 18 bases between. The CDR3 DNA reads TGTGCCAGCAGCCCCGTGCTCGGGAGCGGAACCGGGGAGCTGTTTTTT. The encoded protein is CASSPVLGSGTGELFF.